A single sample gave rise to the 3 T cell receptor beta chains below, sequenced in a study of metastatic and nonmetastatic thyroid tumors. No patient received treatment before thyroid surgery. TCRdb reprocessed the PCR reads via MiXCR. The sample holds 53,000 or so clones; approximately 22% are singletons and the top ten take around 4%. The material sequenced was blood. These receptors were taken from a female donor with papillary thyroid cancer or a benign thyroid nodule (not recorded which). Some clones in this sample may be carry-over from other donors' samples.

This clone has just a few counts. This rearrangement joins TRBV28 to TRBJ2-1; 12 positions agree with TRBD2. The CDR3 spans 14 residues. Trimming took 8 bases from V and 3 from J; bases not matched to a gene: 2. CDR1 and CDR2 from the germline V gene are MDHEN and SYDVKM. CDR3 in DNA: TGTGCCAGCCGGGGACTAGCGGGCTACAATGAGCAGTTCTTC. Translation: CASRGLAGYNEQFF.

This clone has ten or more counts. CDR3 DNA: TGCAGTGCCCGGACAGGACAGTCCTCTGGGGCCAACGTCCTGACTTTC. Translated: CSARTGQSSGANVLTF. The chain uses TRBV20-1 and TRBJ2-6; TRBD1 matches at 7 bases. The length of the CDR3 is 16 residues. Germline CDR1 DFQATT, CDR2 SNEGSKA (reference sequence). J was trimmed by 0 bases and V by 6 bases; bases with no gene match: 8.

V is TRBV11-2 and J is TRBJ2-1; tentatively, D is TRBD1 or TRBD2 (5 bases each). V was pared by 5 bases and J by 4 bases, with 24 bases between. This CDR3 is 18 amino acids long. CDR1 is SGHAT, CDR2 FQNNGV, per germline. The CDR3 DNA reads TGTGCCAGCAGCCTTAAAACCCCGGGGCCCGCTTCGTACAATGAGCAGTTCTTC. It codes for CASSLKTPGPASYNEQFF. Supplemented by reference TRBV11-2 and TRBJ2-1, the full variable domain reads EAGVAQSPRYKIIEKRQSVAFWCNPISGHATLYWYQQILGQGPKLLIQFQNNGVVDDSQLPKDRFSAERLKGVDSTLKIQPAKLEDSAVYLCASSLKTPGPASYNEQFFGPGTRLTVL.